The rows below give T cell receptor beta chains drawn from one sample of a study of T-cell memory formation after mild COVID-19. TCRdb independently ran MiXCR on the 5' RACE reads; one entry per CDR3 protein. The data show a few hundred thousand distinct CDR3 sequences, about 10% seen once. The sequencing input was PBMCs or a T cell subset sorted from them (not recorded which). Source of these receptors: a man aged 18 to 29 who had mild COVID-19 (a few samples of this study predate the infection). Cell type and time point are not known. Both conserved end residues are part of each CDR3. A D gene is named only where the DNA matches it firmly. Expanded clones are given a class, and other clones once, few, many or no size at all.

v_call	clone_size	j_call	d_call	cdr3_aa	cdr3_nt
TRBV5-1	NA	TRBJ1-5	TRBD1	CASSEGTGTFSQPQHF	TGCGCCAGCAGCGAAGGGACAGGGACATTTAGCCAGCCCCAGCATTTT
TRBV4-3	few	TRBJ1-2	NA	CASSQERGQGNYGYTF	TGCGCCAGCAGCCAAGAGAGAGGTCAGGGAAACTATGGCTACACCTTC
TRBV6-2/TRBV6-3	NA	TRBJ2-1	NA	CASSYVGGREVF	TGTGCCAGCAGTTACGTGGGGGGGCGAGAGGTCTTC
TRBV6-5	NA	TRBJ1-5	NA	CASSYHPNQPQHF	TGTGCCAGCAGTTACCACCCAAATCAGCCCCAGCATTTT
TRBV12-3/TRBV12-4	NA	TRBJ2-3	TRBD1	CASRGQGVHTQYF	TGTGCCAGCCGCGGACAGGGGGTTCATACGCAGTATTTT
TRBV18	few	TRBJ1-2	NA	CASSPQGRNGYTF	TGTGCCAGCTCACCGCAGGGGAGAAACGGCTACACCTTC
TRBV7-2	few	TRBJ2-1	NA	CASSILGARIHNEQFF	TGTGCCAGCAGCATATTAGGGGCGCGCATCCACAATGAGCAGTTCTTC
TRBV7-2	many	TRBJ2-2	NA	CASSLGAHTGELFF	TGTGCCAGCAGCTTAGGGGCCCACACCGGGGAGCTGTTTTTT
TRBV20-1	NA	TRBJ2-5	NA	CSATNRVTRETQYF	TGCAGTGCTACCAACAGGGTCACTCGGGAGACCCAGTACTTC
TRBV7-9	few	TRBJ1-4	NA	CASSFSGSREKLFF	TGTGCCAGCAGCTTTTCAGGGAGCAGGGAAAAACTGTTTTTT
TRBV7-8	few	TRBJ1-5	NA	CASSLGGLSQPQHF	TGTGCCAGCAGCCTAGGGGGGCTGAGTCAGCCCCAGCATTTT
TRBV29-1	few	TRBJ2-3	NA	CSVEGVDTQYF	TGCAGCGTTGAAGGGGTCGATACGCAGTATTTT
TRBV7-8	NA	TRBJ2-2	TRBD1	CASSKDRVTGELFF	TGTGCCAGCAGCAAGGACAGGGTGACCGGGGAGCTGTTTTTT
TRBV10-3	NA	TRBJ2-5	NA	CAISVDQETQYF	TGTGCCATCAGTGTCGATCAAGAGACCCAGTACTTC
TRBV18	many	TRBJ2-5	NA	CASSPQETQYF	TGTGCCAGCAGCCCTCAGGAGACCCAGTACTTC
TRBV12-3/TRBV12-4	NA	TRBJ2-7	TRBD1	CASSIETGADEQYF	TGTGCCAGCAGTATAGAGACAGGGGCGGACGAGCAGTACTTC
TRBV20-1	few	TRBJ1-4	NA	CSARDHAATNEKLFF	TGCAGTGCTAGAGATCACGCCGCAACTAATGAAAAACTGTTTTTT
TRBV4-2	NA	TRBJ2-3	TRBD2	CASSQGTSGGPDTQYF	TGTGCCAGCAGCCAGGGGACTAGCGGGGGCCCAGATACGCAGTATTTT
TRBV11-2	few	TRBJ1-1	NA	CASSFPSPNTEAFF	TGTGCCAGCAGCTTCCCCAGCCCGAACACTGAAGCTTTCTTT
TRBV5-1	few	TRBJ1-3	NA	CASSWGPLGSGNTIYF	TGCGCCAGCAGCTGGGGGCCATTGGGCTCTGGAAACACCATATATTTT
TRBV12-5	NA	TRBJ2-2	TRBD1	CASGLANRGRNTGELFF	TGTGCTAGTGGTTTGGCCAACAGGGGGCGGAACACCGGGGAGCTGTTTTTT
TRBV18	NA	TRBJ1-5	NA	CASSPGGGADQPQHF	TGTGCCAGCTCACCGGGGGGGGGTGCCGATCAGCCCCAGCATTTT
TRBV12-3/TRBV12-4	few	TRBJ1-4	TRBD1	CASSRGQGGKLFF	TGTGCCAGCAGTCGAGGACAGGGAGGAAAACTGTTTTTT
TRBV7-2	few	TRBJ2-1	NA	CASSLVRGSSYNEQFF	TGTGCCAGCAGCTTAGTCCGGGGGAGCTCCTACAATGAGCAGTTCTTC
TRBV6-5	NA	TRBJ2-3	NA	CASSNRRRTDTQYF	TGTGCCAGCAGCAACAGGAGGCGGACAGATACGCAGTATTTT
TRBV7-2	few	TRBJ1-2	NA	CASSLSHGANYGYTF	TGTGCCAGCAGCTTAAGTCACGGAGCTAACTATGGCTACACCTTC
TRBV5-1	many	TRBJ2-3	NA	CASSLGSLGPSDTQYF	TGCGCCAGCAGCCTTGGCAGCTTGGGCCCTTCAGATACGCAGTATTTT
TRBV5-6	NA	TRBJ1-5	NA	CASSFRDTYQPQHF	TGTGCCAGCAGCTTCAGGGACACTTATCAGCCCCAGCATTTT
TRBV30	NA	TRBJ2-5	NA	CAWSVPAGQETQYF	TGTGCCTGGAGTGTACCCGCAGGCCAAGAGACCCAGTACTTC
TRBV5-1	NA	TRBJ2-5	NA	CASSPIPSSQETQYF	TGCGCCAGCAGCCCTATCCCCTCCTCACAAGAGACCCAGTACTTC
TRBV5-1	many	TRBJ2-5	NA	CASTKGGRETQYF	TGCGCCAGCACCAAAGGGGGTCGAGAGACCCAGTACTTC
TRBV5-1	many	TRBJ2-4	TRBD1	CASSFWTGSAKNIQYF	TGCGCCAGCAGCTTCTGGACAGGGTCGGCCAAAAACATTCAGTACTTC
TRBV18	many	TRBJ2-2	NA	CASSPRTTGELFF	TGTGCCAGCTCACCACGGACCACCGGGGAGCTGTTTTTT
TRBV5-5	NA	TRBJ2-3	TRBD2	CASSLVASGGLDTQYF	TGTGCCAGCAGCTTGGTGGCTAGCGGGGGGTTGGATACGCAGTATTTT
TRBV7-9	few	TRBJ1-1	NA	CASRPGVNTEAFF	TGTGCCAGCCGGCCGGGCGTGAACACTGAAGCTTTCTTT
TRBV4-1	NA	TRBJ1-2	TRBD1	CASQGQRSNYGYTF	TGCGCCAGCCAGGGACAGCGGTCTAACTATGGCTACACCTTC
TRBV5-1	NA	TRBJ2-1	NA	CASSLISSYNEQFF	TGCGCCAGCAGCTTGATCAGCTCCTACAATGAGCAGTTCTTC
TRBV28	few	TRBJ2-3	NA	CASSSPFVGTDTQYF	TGTGCCAGCAGTTCCCCGTTCGTGGGCACAGATACGCAGTATTTT
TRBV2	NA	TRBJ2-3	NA	CASSRVLGTQYF	TGTGCCAGCAGCCGAGTTCTGGGTACGCAGTATTTT
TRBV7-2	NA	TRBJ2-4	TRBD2	CASTPGGSKNIQYF	TGTGCCAGCACCCCCGGGGGGTCCAAAAACATTCAGTACTTC
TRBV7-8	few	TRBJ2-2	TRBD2	CASSLVLAGRTGELFF	TGTGCCAGCAGCTTAGTTCTAGCGGGGAGGACCGGGGAGCTGTTTTTT
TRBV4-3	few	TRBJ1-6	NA	CASSLTSTGTLKYSPLHF	TGCGCCAGCAGCCTAACCTCCACCGGGACCTTAAAATATTCACCCCTCCACTTT
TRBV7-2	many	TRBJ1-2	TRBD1	CASSITGTGSSGYTF	TGTGCCAGCAGCATAACCGGGACAGGGTCAAGTGGCTACACCTTC
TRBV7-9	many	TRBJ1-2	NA	CASSSWDYGYTF	TGTGCCAGCAGCTCGTGGGACTATGGCTACACCTTC
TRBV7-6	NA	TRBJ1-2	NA	CASSPSAGDYGYTF	TGTGCCAGCAGCCCATCGGCGGGAGACTATGGCTACACCTTC
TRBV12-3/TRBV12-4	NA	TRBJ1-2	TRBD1	CASSRDRGRGYTF	TGTGCCAGCAGTCGGGACAGGGGTCGGGGCTACACCTTC
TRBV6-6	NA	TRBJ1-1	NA	CASRGTGEAFF	TGTGCCAGCAGGGGGACCGGTGAAGCTTTCTTT